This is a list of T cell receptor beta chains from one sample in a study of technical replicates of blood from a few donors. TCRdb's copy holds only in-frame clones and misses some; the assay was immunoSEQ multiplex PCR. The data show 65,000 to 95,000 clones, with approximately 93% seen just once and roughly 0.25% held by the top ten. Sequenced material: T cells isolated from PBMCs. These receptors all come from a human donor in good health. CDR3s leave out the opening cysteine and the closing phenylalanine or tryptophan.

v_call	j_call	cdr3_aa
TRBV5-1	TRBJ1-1	ASSSMEGNTEAF
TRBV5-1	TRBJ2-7	ASSFRAGTYEQY
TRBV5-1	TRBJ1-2	ASRNLVGVNYGYT
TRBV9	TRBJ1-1	ASSVEPGSPEAF
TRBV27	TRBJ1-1	ASSLQGNTEAF
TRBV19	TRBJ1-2	ASSTPRGGANYGYT
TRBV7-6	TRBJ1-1	ASSLGAGNTEAF
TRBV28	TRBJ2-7	AVLSSEVMDEQY
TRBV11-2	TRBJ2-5	ASSQGSLRDSETQY
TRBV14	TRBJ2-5	ASSQGWNSGNGETQY
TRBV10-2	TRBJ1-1	ASTPPGVNTEAF
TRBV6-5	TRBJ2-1	ASGWRGGNNEQF
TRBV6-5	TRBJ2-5	ASSYTGTGETETQY
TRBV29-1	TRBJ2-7	SAISGELYEQY
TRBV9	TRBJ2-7	ASSSGVGGHHEQY
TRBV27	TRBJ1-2	ASSQADGLWGYT
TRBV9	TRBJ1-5	ASSKTGVYQPQH
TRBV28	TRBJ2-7	ASRGTVSYEQY
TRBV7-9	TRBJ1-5	ASSLALSNQPQH
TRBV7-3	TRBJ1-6	ASSSNRDSPLH
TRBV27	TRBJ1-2	ASSLDSLRYT
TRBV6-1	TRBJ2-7	ASRATGTGEQY
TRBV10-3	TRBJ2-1	AITDSGSYNEQF
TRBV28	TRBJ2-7	ASFQAGGYEQY
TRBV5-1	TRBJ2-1	ASSFGGPWNEQF
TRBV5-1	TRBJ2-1	ASSASRLAPNEQF
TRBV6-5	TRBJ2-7	ASRRGLTYEQY
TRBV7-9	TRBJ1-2	ASSPYPGDYGYT
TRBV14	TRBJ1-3	ASSWSGTGNTIY
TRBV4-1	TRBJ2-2	ASSQDPGTGGKGELF
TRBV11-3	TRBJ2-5	ASSFGLAGGQETQY
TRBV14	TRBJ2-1	ASSLPTSGGSYNEQF
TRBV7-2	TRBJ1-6	ATNRGNSPLH
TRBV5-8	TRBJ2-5	ASSPLGRGTQY
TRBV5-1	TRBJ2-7	ASSLGLAGPLLSYEQY
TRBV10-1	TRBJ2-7	ASSEEGLAGPHSITAYEQY
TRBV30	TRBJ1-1	AWSTGGRDTEAF
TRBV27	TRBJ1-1	ASSLWRGRGEAF
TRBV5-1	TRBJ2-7	ASSTTSGNYEQY